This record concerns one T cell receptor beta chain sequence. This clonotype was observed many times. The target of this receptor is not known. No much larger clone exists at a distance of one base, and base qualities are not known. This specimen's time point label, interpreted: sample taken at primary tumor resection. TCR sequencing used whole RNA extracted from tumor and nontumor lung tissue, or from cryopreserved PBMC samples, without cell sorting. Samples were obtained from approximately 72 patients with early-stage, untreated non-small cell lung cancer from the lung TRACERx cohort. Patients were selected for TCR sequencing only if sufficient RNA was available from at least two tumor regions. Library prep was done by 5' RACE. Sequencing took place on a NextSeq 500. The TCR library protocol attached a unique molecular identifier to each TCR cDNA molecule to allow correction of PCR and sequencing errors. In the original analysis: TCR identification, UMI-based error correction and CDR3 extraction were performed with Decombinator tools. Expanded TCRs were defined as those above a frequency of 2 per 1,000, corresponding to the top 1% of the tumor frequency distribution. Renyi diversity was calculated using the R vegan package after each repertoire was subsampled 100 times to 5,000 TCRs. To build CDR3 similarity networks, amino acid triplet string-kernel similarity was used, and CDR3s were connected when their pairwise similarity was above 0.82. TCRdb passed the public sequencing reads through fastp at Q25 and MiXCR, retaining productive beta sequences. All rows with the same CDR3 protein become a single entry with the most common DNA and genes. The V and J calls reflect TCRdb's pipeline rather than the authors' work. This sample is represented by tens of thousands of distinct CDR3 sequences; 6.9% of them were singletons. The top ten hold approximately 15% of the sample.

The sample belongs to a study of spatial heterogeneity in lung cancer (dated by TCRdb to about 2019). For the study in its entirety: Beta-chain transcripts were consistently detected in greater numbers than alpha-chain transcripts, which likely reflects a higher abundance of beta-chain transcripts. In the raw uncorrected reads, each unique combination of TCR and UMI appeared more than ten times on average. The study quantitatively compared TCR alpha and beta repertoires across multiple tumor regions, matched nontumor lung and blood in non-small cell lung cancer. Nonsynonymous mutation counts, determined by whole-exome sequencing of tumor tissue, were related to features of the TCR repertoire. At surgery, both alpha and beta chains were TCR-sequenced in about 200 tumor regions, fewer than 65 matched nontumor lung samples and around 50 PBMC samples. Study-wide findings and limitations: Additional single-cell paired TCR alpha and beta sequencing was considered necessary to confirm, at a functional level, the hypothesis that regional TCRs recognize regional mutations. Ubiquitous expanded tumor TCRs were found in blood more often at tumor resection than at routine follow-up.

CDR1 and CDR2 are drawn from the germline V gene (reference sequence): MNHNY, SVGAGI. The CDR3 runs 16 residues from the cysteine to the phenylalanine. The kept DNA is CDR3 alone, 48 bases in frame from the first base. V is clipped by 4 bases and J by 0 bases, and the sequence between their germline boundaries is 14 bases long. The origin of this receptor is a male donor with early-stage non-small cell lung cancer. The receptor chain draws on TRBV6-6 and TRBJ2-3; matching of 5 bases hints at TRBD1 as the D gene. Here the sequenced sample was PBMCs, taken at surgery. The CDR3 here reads CASSSPWTTSTDTQYF. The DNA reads TGTGCCAGCAGTTCTCCTTGGACAACTAGCACAGATACGCAGTATTTT.